The 23 T cell receptor beta chains listed next were all sequenced from one sample in a study of CD8 T cells in Susac syndrome (dated by TCRdb to 2018 to 2020). Receptor libraries were prepared by the immunoSEQ multiplex PCR assay. RNA was extracted using the RNeasy kit, and about 0.45 to 1 microgram was reverse transcribed with random hexamers. TCRdb applied fastp at Q25 and MiXCR to the public reads, then kept only in-frame beta chains. Entries that share a CDR3 protein sequence are merged under the most common genes and DNA. The table for this sample lists about 140,000 distinct CDR3 sequences; 95% of them were counted only once. The top ten clones comprise 0.14% of the sample. Sequencing was done on a sample of CD4+ T cells from PBMCs. These receptors originate from a human donor with Susac syndrome.

This sequence joins TRBV23-1 and TRBJ2-5; no clear D gene. TRBV23-1 is flagged as an ORF with uncertain function. V lost 3 bases to trimming and J lost 4 bases, with 9 bases between them. This CDR3 spans 13 amino acids. CDR3 region: CASSQEVGETQYF. CDR3 nucleotides: TGCGCCAGCAGTCAGGAAGTGGGAGAGACCCAGTACTTC.

The chain has TRBV11-2 and TRBJ2-3; 11 bases map to TRBD2. The V gene's germline CDR1 is SGHAT and CDR2 FQNNGV. After removal of 4 bases from V and 3 bases from J, the junction contained 3 bases not matched to a gene. The CDR3 loop spans 15 amino acids. The CDR3 DNA reads TGTGCCAGCAGCTCGGGACTAGCGGTAACAGATACGCAGTATTTT. It yields the protein CASSSGLAVTDTQYF. Together with reference TRBV11-2 and TRBJ2-3, the CDR3 gives the full variable domain: EAGVAQSPRYKIIEKRQSVAFWCNPISGHATLYWYQQILGQGPKLLIQFQNNGVVDDSQLPKDRFSAERLKGVDSTLKIQPAKLEDSAVYLCASSSGLAVTDTQYFGPGTRLTVL.

V and J are TRBV27 and TRBJ2-7; 8 positions agree with TRBD2. The V segment lost 5 bases and the J segment 3 bases; nucleotides outside the gene matches: 6. The CDR3 runs to 14 residues. Germline CDR1 MNHEY, CDR2 SMNVEV (reference sequence). CDR3 loop: CASSPIAGSYEQYF. DNA of the CDR3: TGTGCCAGCAGTCCGATAGCGGGGAGCTACGAGCAGTACTTC.

The chain combines TRBV9 with TRBJ2-1; no firm D call. The CDR3 loop spans 15 amino acids. CDR1 and CDR2 from the germline V gene are SGDLS and YYNGEE. The ends were cut back, 0 bases at V and 4 bases at J, with 11 bases in the middle. DNA of the CDR3: TGTGCCAGCAGCGTAGAGGCCGCCTTTTACAATGAGCAGTTCTTC. Amino acid sequence: CASSVEAAFYNEQFF.

The V and J genes are TRBV29-1 and TRBJ1-4; D call uncertain. The germline V gene encodes CDR1 SQVTM and CDR2 ANQGSEA. This CDR3 is 12 amino acids long. V was shortened by 4 bases and J by 7 bases, with 10 bases between the two germline ends. In DNA, the CDR3 is TGCAGCGTTGGGACTCTGGGTGAAAAACTGTTTTTT. This gives the protein CSVGTLGEKLFF. The complete variable domain, with remaining parts taken from reference TRBV29-1 and TRBJ1-4, reads SAVISQKPSRDICQRGTSLTIQCQVDSQVTMMFWYRQQPGQSLTLIATANQGSEATYESGFVIDKFPISRPNLTFSTLTVSNMSPEDSSIYLCSVGTLGEKLFFGSGTQLSVL.

This clonotype appeared once. The chain joins TRBV15 to TRBJ2-1, with unresolved D. CDR1 LNHNV and CDR2 YYDKDF come from the germline V gene (reference sequence). Trimming pared 1 base from V and 1 base from J, leaving 5 bases between. CDR3 length: 14 amino acids. This CDR3 reads CATSRVFSYNEQFF. As DNA, the CDR3 is TGTGCCACCAGCAGAGTTTTTTCCTACAATGAGCAGTTCTTC. The variable domain in full, completed from reference TRBV15 and TRBJ2-1, reads DAMVIQNPRYQVTQFGKPVTLSCSQTLNHNVMYWYQQKSSQAPKLLFHYYDKDFNNEADTPDNFQSRRPNTSFCFLDIRSPGLGDTAMYLCATSRVFSYNEQFFGPGTRLTVL.

This chain links TRBV20-1 with TRBJ2-5, with 8 bases matching TRBD2. Germline CDR1 reads DFQATT; CDR2 reads SNEGSKA (reference sequence). The J segment lost 4 bases and the V segment lost 6 bases, leaving 10 bases of the junction unmatched. The CDR3 has 14 residues. CDR3 DNA sequence: TGCAGTGCCCCGGGGAGCGGGAGACCAGAGACCCAGTACTTC. As protein: CSAPGSGRPETQYF.

CDR3 residues: CASSRSEVYEQYF. The DNA for the CDR3 is TGTGCCAGCAGTCGATCAGAAGTCTACGAGCAGTACTTC. V is TRBV5-4 and J is TRBJ2-7; D not resolved. Trimming took 5 bases from V and 3 from J, leaving 12 bases between them. Germline CDR1 is SGHNT and CDR2 is YYREEE (reference sequence). The CDR3 is 13 amino acids. The full variable domain, its missing parts supplied by reference TRBV5-4 and TRBJ2-7, is ETGVTQSPTHLIKTRGQQVTLRCSSQSGHNTVSWYQQALGQGPQFIFQYYREEENGRGNFPPRFSGLQFPNYSSELNVNALELDDSALYLCASSRSEVYEQYFGPGTRLTVT.

This clonotype occurred once. The CDR3 sequence is CASSHRLAGAYEQYF. DNA of the CDR3: TGTGCCAGCAGTCACCGACTAGCGGGAGCCTACGAGCAGTACTTC. This sequence joins TRBV12-3 or TRBV12-4 and TRBJ2-7, with 12 positions matching TRBD2. The CDR3 length is 15 residues. The V gene end was trimmed by 5 bases and the J gene end by 2 bases; junction bases not matched to a gene: 4.

This clonotype was seen just once. V usage is TRBV12-3 or TRBV12-4 and J usage is TRBJ1-2, with D possibly TRBD1 on 5 matching bases. The CDR3 loop spans 14 amino acids. V was pared by 3 bases and J by 5 bases, with 13 bases between. The DNA for the CDR3 is TGTGCCAGCAGTTTTTCAGGGTCTAGGTATGGCTACACCTTC. It encodes CASSFSGSRYGYTF.

This chain links TRBV10-3 with TRBJ2-5; TRBD1 agrees at 12 bases. Germline loops: CDR1 ENHRY, CDR2 SYGVKD. This CDR3 spans 15 amino acids. J lost 2 bases, V lost 6 bases, and 4 bases had no gene match. The CDR3 DNA follows: TGTGCCATCAGGGGGACAGGGGGCCCTCAAGAGACCCAGTACTTC. Translation: CAIRGTGGPQETQYF.

The rearrangement uses TRBV20-1 and TRBJ1-1; 7 bases agree with TRBD1. V was pared by 2 bases and J by 1 base, with 4 bases of the junction left unmatched. Germline CDR1 reads DFQATT; CDR2 reads SNEGSKA (reference sequence). The CDR3 is made up of 14 amino acids. The CDR3 bases are TGCAGTGCTAGATCAGGGGGTGAGAACACTGAAGCTTTCTTT. It encodes CSARSGGENTEAFF.

This chain joins TRBV15 and TRBJ2-6; 11 positions agree with TRBD1. The CDR3 covers 18 residues. Germline CDR1 LNHNV, CDR2 YYDKDF (reference sequence). V dropped 1 base and J dropped 0; count of bases not matched to a gene: 2. Here the CDR3 DNA reads TGTGCCACCAGCAGAGCCGGGACAGGGGGCTCTGGGGCCAACGTCCTGACTTTC. Its protein is CATSRAGTGGSGANVLTF.

V gene TRBV5-4 combines with J gene TRBJ2-1; 11 bases map to TRBD2. With 0 bases clipped from V and 8 bases from J, the junction kept 4 bases outside the gene matches. Germline V gives CDR1 SGHNT, CDR2 YYREEE (reference sequence). The CDR3 has 15 residues. This chain's CDR3 is CASSLELAGVDEQFF. DNA of the CDR3: TGTGCCAGCAGCTTGGAACTAGCGGGAGTTGATGAGCAGTTCTTC.

This clonotype was seen once. The chain employs TRBV18 and TRBJ2-7; weak D call: TRBD1 (5 bases). CDR1 and CDR2 from the germline V gene are KGHSH and LQKENI. V lost 1 base, J lost 4 bases, and 20 bases lay in between. The CDR3 runs 17 residues. The CDR3 DNA reads as TGTGCCAGCTCACCACTCAGGGATCCCGGTGGGGCTTACGAGCAGTACTTC. Translation: CASSPLRDPGGAYEQYF.

The rearrangement joins TRBV7-8 to TRBJ2-7; D unresolved. This CDR3 spans 13 amino acids. Germline V gene sequence: CDR1 SGHVS, CDR2 FQNEAQ. V gave up 1 base and J gave up 3 bases, with 7 bases separating them. The CDR3 bases are TGTGCCAGCAGCTTAGATACGCTCTACGAGCAGTACTTC. Translated: CASSLDTLYEQYF.

The gene calls are TRBV4-3 and TRBJ2-1, with 9 bases matching TRBD2. The germline V gene has CDR1 LGHNA and CDR2 YSLEER. This CDR3 is built from 16 residues. The V and J ends lost 0 bases and 8 bases, in that order; junction bases with no gene match: 8. CDR3 amino acids: CASSQDALAGADEQFF. The DNA for the CDR3 is TGCGCCAGCAGCCAAGATGCTTTAGCGGGAGCCGATGAGCAGTTCTTC.

DNA of the CDR3: TGTGCCTGGAGTACTCAGGGAGGCGAGCAGTTCTTC. This codes for CAWSTQGGEQFF. The gene calls are TRBV30 and TRBJ2-1; maybe TRBD2 (6 bases). The V end was cut by 2 bases, the J end by 10 bases, with 12 bases between. Germline V gives CDR1 GTSNPN, CDR2 SVGIG (reference sequence). The length of the CDR3 is 12 residues.

The chain recombines TRBV6-5 with TRBJ2-6, with D unclear. Germline V gives CDR1 MNHEY, CDR2 SVGAGI. This CDR3 has 15 amino acids. V lost 2 bases, J lost 1 base, and 6 bases lay in between. CDR3 region: CASSYIESGANVLTF. The CDR3, as DNA: TGTGCCAGCAGTTACATAGAATCTGGGGCCAACGTCCTGACTTTC.

The chain joins TRBV9 to TRBJ2-5; no firm D call. Trimming removed 7 bases at V and 3 bases at J, with 13 bases between. The CDR3 is 13 residues long. Germline loops: CDR1 SGDLS, CDR2 YYNGEE. The chain's CDR3 is CASGVGPEETQYF. The CDR3 DNA sequence: TGTGCCAGCGGGGTCGGACCTGAAGAGACCCAGTACTTC.

A single count supports this clonotype. The V gene is TRBV20-1, the J gene TRBJ2-5, with 8 bases that match TRBD2. V dropped 7 bases and J dropped 1; count of bases not matched to a gene: 8. The CDR3 extends over 14 amino acids. Germline CDR1 reads DFQATT; CDR2 reads SNEGSKA (reference sequence). CDR3 region: CSGTGGHLQETQYF. CDR3 nucleotides: TGCAGTGGGACGGGAGGGCACCTCCAAGAGACCCAGTACTTC.

This sequence joins TRBV9 and TRBJ2-1; 9 positions agree with TRBD1. In germline, CDR1 is SGDLS, CDR2 YYNGEE. Trimming cost V 3 bases and J 3 bases; bases outside gene matches: 13. The CDR3 runs 18 residues. CDR3 sequence (DNA): TGTGCCAGCAGCGAGGCCCTCGGGACAGGGAGAGACTACAATGAGCAGTTCTTC. This codes for CASSEALGTGRDYNEQFF.

The V gene is TRBV12-3 or TRBV12-4, the J gene TRBJ2-3; D gene uncertain. There are 15 residues in the CDR3. V was pared by 8 bases and J by 3 bases, with 18 bases between. CDR3 in DNA: TGTGCCAGCGAGCCGGGCAACCCCGGGACAGATACGCAGTATTTT. Its translation is CASEPGNPGTDTQYF.